The clone carrying this T cell receptor beta chain was observed at least ten times. There are 13 residues in the CDR3. Germline V gives CDR1 MGHRA, CDR2 YSYEKL. V was pared by 5 bases and J by 4 bases, with 11 bases between. The source material, RNA transcripts, was used to amplify TCR beta CDR3 regions. RT-PCR in the first round (using the HTBI primer set) targeted the TCR CDR3. TCRdb reprocessed the multiplex PCR reads with MiXCR, giving one entry per CDR3 protein. There are about 570,000 distinct CDR3 sequences in the sample; about 45% occur only once, and around 20% lies in the top ten. This sample is drawn from a study of T cells in Graves' hyperthyroidism and ophthalmopathy.

This receptor was obtained from an adult woman with Graves' disease, either hyperthyroidism or ophthalmopathy (not recorded which). The chain couples TRBV4-1 to TRBJ1-1, with a tentative D call TRBD1 (5 bases). Source material: peripheral blood or thyroid tissue (not recorded which). CDR3 sequence: CASSVSGSTEAFF. The CDR3 nucleotides read TGCGCCAGCAGCGTATCAGGGAGCACTGAAGCTTTCTTT.